This TCR beta chain was documented in a study of blood T cell repertoires in COVID-19. The CDR3 spans 18 residues. The J segment lost 7 bases and the V segment lost 2 bases, leaving 13 bases of the junction unmatched. From germline, CDR1 is LGHDT and CDR2 YNNKEL (reference sequence). This table comes from immunoSEQ multiplex PCR, and its TCRdb copy is limited to in-frame clones, with some not included. The sample lists roughly 82,000 clones, around 90% seen once, with 1% in the top ten. This TCR was sampled from a woman in her forties or fifties in a cohort sampled during active COVID-19. Sequenced: peripheral blood. The chain joins TRBV3-1 (or the pseudogene TRBV3-2) to TRBJ2-1; 11 nucleotides match TRBD2. The CDR3 region is CASSQRASGRRGRNEQFF. The CDR3 DNA follows: TGTGCCAGCAGCCAAAGGGCTAGCGGGAGGAGGGGTCGGAATGAGCAGTTCTTC.